These 11 T cell receptor beta chains came from one sample sequenced in a study of shared T cell receptors in the human thymus. This table comes from immunoSEQ multiplex PCR, and its TCRdb copy is limited to in-frame clones, with some not included. The sample yields 700,000 or so clones, 80% to 90% seen once. These records were also assigned to another study, of human thymus T cells.

Sequenced: thymocytes. The receptor source for this set is a girl in the first two years of life with a congenital heart defect.

This chain connects TRBV10-2 to TRBJ2-5, with TRBD1 as a possible D gene (5 bases). This CDR3 contains 13 residues. V was pared by 7 bases and J by 2 bases, with 11 bases between. Germline assignment: CDR1 WSHSY and CDR2 SAAADI. The DNA of the CDR3 is TGCGCCAGCAACGTAACAGGTCAAGAGACCCAGTACTTC. The encoded protein is CASNVTGQETQYF.

This clone has only a few counts. This CDR3 is CASSLPFCQGSYNEQFF. The CDR3 DNA is TGTGCCAGCAGTCTACCCTTTTGTCAGGGCTCCTACAATGAGCAGTTCTTC. The J gene is TRBJ2-1, the V gene TRBV2; a weak D match, TRBD1 (5 bases). CDR1 and CDR2 (germline): SNHLY, FYNNEI. Deletions cut 5 bases from V and 0 bases from J, with 17 bases between. CDR3 size: 17 residues. Together with reference TRBV2 and TRBJ2-1, the CDR3 gives the full variable domain: EPEVTQTPSHQVTQMGQEVILRCVPISNHLYFYWYRQILGQKVEFLVSFYNNEISEKSEIFDDQFSVERPDGSNFTLKIRSTKLEDSAMYFCASSLPFCQGSYNEQFFGPGTRLTVL.

V is TRBV5-5 and J is TRBJ1-2; 9 bases map to TRBD1. V dropped 6 bases and J dropped 3; count of bases not matched to a gene: 6. The CDR3 extends over 14 amino acids. The germline V gene has CDR1 SGHKS and CDR2 YYEKEE (reference sequence). Here the CDR3 reads CASTRDREDYGYTF. DNA of the CDR3: TGTGCCAGCACCCGGGACAGGGAGGACTATGGCTACACCTTC.

On this clone itself: A junction end diverges from the germline sequence, so it may reflect a read error. The rearrangement uses TRBV4-3 and TRBJ1-1; 9 bases match TRBD1. The V gene's germline CDR1 is LGHNA and CDR2 YSLEER. The CDR3 sequence is 15 residues long. Here the CDR3 reads CASSQVQGANAEAFF. The CDR3 DNA is TGCGCCAGCAGCCAAGTACAGGGGGCGAACGCTGAAGCTTTCTTT.

This chain connects TRBV2 to TRBJ2-1, with TRBD2 identical over 12 bases. The CDR3 length is 19 residues. Germline lookup yields CDR1 SNHLY and CDR2 FYNNEI. V lost 4 bases and J lost 2; bases outside the gene matches: 12. The CDR3 sequence is CASSGRTSGEYRTYNEQFF. CDR3 nucleotide sequence: TGTGCCAGCAGTGGAAGGACTAGCGGGGAATACCGAACCTACAATGAGCAGTTCTTC. Full variable domain (rest looked up from reference TRBV2 and TRBJ2-1): EPEVTQTPSHQVTQMGQEVILRCVPISNHLYFYWYRQILGQKVEFLVSFYNNEISEKSEIFDDQFSVERPDGSNFTLKIRSTKLEDSAMYFCASSGRTSGEYRTYNEQFFGPGTRLTVL.

The CDR3: CASSAARDRGLANYGYTF. CDR3 coding DNA: TGTGCCAGCAGTGCCGCCCGGGACAGGGGGTTGGCTAACTATGGCTACACCTTC. This rearrangement joins TRBV6-1 to TRBJ1-2; 11 bases match TRBD1. J was trimmed by 0 bases and V by 4 bases; bases with no gene match: 10. The CDR3 has 18 residues. The germline gives CDR1 MNHNS, CDR2 SASEGT.

The chain couples TRBV5-1 to TRBJ2-2; D is perhaps TRBD2 (5 bases). Trimming took off 6 bases at V and 7 bases at J, with 13 bases between the two ends. CDR3 length: 13 amino acids. Germline loops: CDR1 SGHRS, CDR2 YFSETQ. CDR3 in DNA: TGCGCCAGCACCCCACTGGCGGGCGGGGAGCTGTTTTTT. Translation: CASTPLAGGELFF. The full variable domain, in which reference TRBV5-1 and TRBJ2-2 provide the parts outside the CDR3, is KAGVTQTPRYLIKTRGQQVTLSCSPISGHRSVSWYQQTPGQGLQFLFEYFSETQRNKGNFPGRFSGRQFSNSRSEMNVSTLELGDSALYLCASTPLAGGELFFGEGSRLTVL.

The CDR3 is CAISESRQGLNYEQYF. DNA of the CDR3: TGTGCCATCAGTGAGTCGAGGCAGGGGCTGAACTACGAGCAGTACTTC. The chain joins TRBV10-3 to TRBJ2-7, with a possible D match to TRBD1 (6 bases). Trimming shortened V by 0 bases and J by 3 bases, and 15 bases separated the two germline ends. This CDR3 is 16 amino acids long. Germline loops: CDR1 ENHRY, CDR2 SYGVKD.

CDR3 coding DNA: TGTGCCAGCAGCTTTAGCGGGAGATACAATGAGCAGTTCTTC. Protein: CASSFSGRYNEQFF. This chain uses TRBV11-1 with TRBJ2-1; 9 positions agree with TRBD2. Germline CDR1 is SGHAT and CDR2 is FQDESV (reference sequence). Trimming at V came to 3 bases and at J to 4 bases, leaving 1 base not matched to a gene. The CDR3 sequence is 14 residues long.

This chain uses TRBV7-9 with TRBJ2-7; 9 bases fit TRBD1. The CDR3 length is 19 residues. Germline V gene lookup returns CDR1 SEHNR and CDR2 FQNEAQ (reference sequence). V gave up 0 bases and J gave up 3 bases; unmatched junction bases: 15. CDR3 region: CASSLAPAPTQDRGYEQYF. The CDR3 DNA reads as TGTGCCAGCAGCTTAGCGCCCGCTCCCACCCAGGACAGGGGCTACGAGCAGTACTTC. Complete variable domain (other parts from reference TRBV7-9 and TRBJ2-7): DTGVSQNPRHKITKRGQNVTFRCDPISEHNRLYWYRQTLGQGPEFLTYFQNEAQLEKSRLLSDRFSAERPKGSFSTLEIQRTEQGDSAMYLCASSLAPAPTQDRGYEQYFGPGTRLTVT.

This clone has more than one count but fewer than ten. V and J are TRBV12-5 and TRBJ2-3; 16 nucleotides agree with TRBD2. The CDR3 totals 17 residues. The germline V gene has CDR1 LGHNT and CDR2 FRNRAP. After removal of 3 bases from V and 8 bases from J, the junction contained 8 bases not matched to a gene. The CDR3 here is CASGFSGTSGGARTQYF. DNA for the CDR3: TGTGCTAGTGGTTTTTCCGGGACTAGCGGGGGGGCTCGTACGCAGTATTTT.